The subject of this entry is one TCR beta chain. These data come from a study of cytomegalovirus exposure and HLA in healthy donors. The CDR3 totals 13 residues. In the PCR, 60 Vbeta and 13 Jbeta primers were used. TCRdb keeps only in-frame clones here, not all; method: immunoSEQ multiplex PCR. The sample contains around 100,000 clones, around 64% of which appear only once. The receptor's source is a man in his thirties or forties in good health and CMV-seronegative. The chain has TRBV12-2 and TRBJ2-1; no DNA check was done on the table's D call, TRBD2. TRBV12-2 is a pseudogene segment. The sequencing input was PBMCs. CDR3 residues: CASRLVRVNEQFF. The CDR3, as DNA: TGTGCAAGTCGCTTAGTGAGAGTCAATGAGCAGTTCTTC.